This entry lists 19 T cell receptor beta chains sequenced from one sample in a study of radiation and T cells in renal cell carcinoma. Noted time point: blood 4 weeks post-SBRT, at nephrectomy. Treatment denoted: 15 Gy SBRT to primary tumor, nephrectomy 4 weeks later. Only in-frame clones appear in the TCRdb table, and some are missing; sequencing was by immunoSEQ multiplex PCR. The sample has about 76,000 clones; about nine tenths are singletons. Specimen: blood, collected from a patient whose treatment included radiotherapy and nephrectomy. The receptors were sampled from a woman aged 70 to 79 with renal cell carcinoma.

The chain combines TRBV7-2 with TRBJ1-1; D gene uncertain. V gave up 1 base and J gave up 1 base, with 13 bases separating them. Germline V gene lookup returns CDR1 SGHTA and CDR2 FQGNSA. The CDR3 has 16 amino acids. CDR3 amino acids: CASSLGFGGRNTEAFF. Written as DNA, the CDR3 is TGTGCCAGCAGCTTAGGATTCGGCGGAAGGAACACTGAAGCTTTCTTT.

The chain joins TRBV7-8 to TRBJ1-5, with D possibly TRBD1 on 5 matching bases. The CDR3 has 16 residues. Germline lookup yields CDR1 SGHVS and CDR2 FQNEAQ. Trimming removed 2 bases from V and 4 bases from J, with 15 bases in between. The CDR3 is CASSLSGGARNQPQHF. The DNA for the CDR3 is TGTGCCAGCAGCTTAAGTGGAGGGGCCAGGAATCAGCCCCAGCATTTT.

This clone showed up just once. The chain links TRBV18 to TRBJ1-2; D is unresolved. The V gene lost 5 bases and the J gene lost 2 bases, with 9 bases spanning the gap. The CDR3 is made up of 13 amino acids. Per the germline V gene, CDR1 is KGHSH and CDR2 is LQKENI. The CDR3 sequence is CASSAQDNYGYTF. In nucleotides, the CDR3 is TGTGCCAGCTCAGCACAAGACAACTATGGCTACACCTTC.

This chain joins TRBV9 and TRBJ1-6; TRBD1 matches 7 bases. CDR1 SGDLS and CDR2 YYNGEE come from the germline V gene. The J segment lost 10 bases and the V segment lost 0 bases, leaving 7 bases of the junction unmatched. The CDR3 has 15 residues. CDR3 nucleotides: TGTGCCAGCAGCGTAGACCCAGGGGGAGGATCACCCCTCCACTTT. It is translated as CASSVDPGGGSPLHF.

The chain is built from TRBV5-5 and TRBJ2-5; the match to TRBD1 covers 9 bases. CDR1 is SGHKS, CDR2 YYEKEE, per germline (reference sequence). The CDR3 extends over 16 amino acids. V shed 4 bases, J shed 2 bases, and the junction held 9 bases outside the gene matches. CDR3 residues: CASSILTGGLQETQYF. The CDR3, as DNA: TGTGCCAGCAGCATCTTGACAGGGGGTTTACAAGAGACCCAGTACTTC.

The chain carries TRBV6-1 and TRBJ1-5; 9 nucleotides agree with TRBD1. Unmatched junction bases numbered 12, after V lost 8 bases and J lost 7 bases. The CDR3 spans 15 residues. Germline CDR1 MNHNS, CDR2 SASEGT. In nucleotides, the CDR3 is TGTGCCAGCGGCACCGGGACAGGGACGAACCAGCCCCAGCATTTT. Translated: CASGTGTGTNQPQHF.

The chain is built from TRBV9 and TRBJ1-3; possible D gene TRBD1, 6 bases. There are 16 residues in the CDR3. The V gene lost 4 bases and the J gene lost 4 bases, with 18 bases spanning the gap. Germline CDR1 is SGDLS and CDR2 is YYNGEE. CDR3 amino acids: CASSQLQQGPGNTIYF. Here the CDR3 DNA reads TGTGCCAGCAGCCAGCTGCAACAGGGACCCGGAAACACCATATATTTT.

This clone appeared a few times. The chain links TRBV2 to TRBJ2-2; 7 bases match TRBD2. The V and J ends lost 2 bases and 5 bases, in that order; junction bases with no gene match: 2. Per the germline V gene, CDR1 is SNHLY and CDR2 is FYNNEI. There are 14 residues in the CDR3. The CDR3 region has the DNA TGTGCCAGCAGTGAATGGGGAGGGACCGGGGAGCTGTTTTTT. It codes for CASSEWGGTGELFF.

With regard to this clone: Germline and junction disagree at one end, which may indicate a read error. J is TRBJ1-1 and V is TRBV7-7, with 9 bases identical to TRBD1. The CDR3 is made up of 13 amino acids. CDR1 and CDR2 from the germline V gene are SSHAT and FNYEAQ (reference sequence). The CDR3 DNA reads TGTGCTAGCAGCCCGAAACAGGGGGCTTCGGCTTTCTTT. Translation gives CASSPKQGASAFF.

This sequence joins TRBV10-3 and TRBJ1-2, with D possibly being TRBD1 (5 bases). CDR1 and CDR2 from the germline V gene are ENHRY and SYGVKD. The V and J ends lost 2 bases and 2 bases respectively, with 6 bases between them. The CDR3 runs to 13 residues. CDR3 residues: CAISEGGNYGYTF. The CDR3 DNA reads TGTGCCATCAGTGAGGGGGGGAACTATGGCTACACCTTC.

This chain uses TRBV19 with TRBJ1-3; the D gene is possibly TRBD1 (5 bases). Germline V CDR1 and CDR2: LNHDA, SQIVND (reference sequence). The CDR3 totals 15 residues. V lost 5 bases to trimming and J lost 0 bases, with 11 bases between them. The CDR3 here is CASSRDRDSGNTIYF. CDR3 bases: TGTGCCAGTAGTCGGGACCGAGACTCTGGAAACACCATATATTTT.

Turning to this clone: At the DNA level, this CDR3 is encoded by other sequences in the same sample as well. V gene TRBV30 combines with J gene TRBJ2-5; D is unclear. Germline loops: CDR1 GTSNPN, CDR2 SVGIG (reference sequence). V lost 0 bases to trimming and J lost 1 base, with 9 bases between them. The CDR3 extends over 14 amino acids. This chain's CDR3 is CAWSVQVVQETQYF. The CDR3 DNA sequence: TGTGCCTGGAGTGTACAAGTGGTCCAAGAGACCCAGTACTTC.

This clone was observed a single time. The V gene is TRBV29-1, the J gene TRBJ2-1; possible D gene TRBD1, 6 bases. V lost 7 bases and J 1 base, leaving 11 bases between the germline ends. This CDR3 has 13 residues. Germline CDR1 reads SQVTM; CDR2 reads ANQGSEA. CDR3 protein: CSGLTGSYNEQFF. CDR3 nucleotide sequence: TGCAGCGGTCTTACAGGGTCCTACAATGAGCAGTTCTTC.

The chain joins TRBV6-6 to TRBJ1-2, with D maybe TRBD1 (5 bases). Looked up from germline, CDR1 is MNHNY and CDR2 is SVGAGI (reference sequence). Trimming removed 4 bases from V and 8 bases from J, with 14 bases in between. This CDR3 comprises 13 residues. DNA of the CDR3: TGTGCCAGCAGTTTACCTGGGGCACGGGGCTACACCTTC. The encoded protein is CASSLPGARGYTF.

The chain combines TRBV6-1 with TRBJ2-7, with D unresolved. The CDR3 spans 14 residues. In germline, CDR1 is MNHNS, CDR2 SASEGT. Deletions cut 2 bases from V and 0 bases from J, with 8 bases between. DNA of the CDR3: TGTGCCAGCAGTGAACCCCGCAGCTCCTACGAGCAGTACTTC. Translation: CASSEPRSSYEQYF.

Comments on this clone: Other DNA sequences in this specimen translate into the identical CDR3. V is TRBV5-1 and J is TRBJ1-2; possible D gene TRBD1, 6 bases. The germline V gene has CDR1 SGHRS and CDR2 YFSETQ. Trimming took off 2 bases at V and 2 bases at J, with 7 bases between the two ends. CDR3 length: 13 residues. The CDR3 loop is CASSLGQNYGYTF. The CDR3 DNA follows: TGCGCCAGCAGCTTAGGACAGAACTATGGCTACACCTTC.

The gene calls are TRBV7-3 and TRBJ2-7, with D perhaps TRBD1 (5 bases). Germline CDR1 and CDR2: SGHTA and FQGTGA. Trimming cost V 5 bases and J 2 bases, with 13 bases left between them. The CDR3 covers 14 residues. The CDR3 region is CASSDDTGTYEQYF. The CDR3, as DNA: TGTGCCAGCAGCGACGATACAGGAACCTACGAGCAGTACTTC.

The chain uses TRBV7-3 and TRBJ1-3, with no clear D. CDR1 is SGHTA, CDR2 FQGTGA, per germline. V was pared by 5 bases and J by 4 bases, with 12 bases between. This CDR3 is built from 14 residues. The chain's CDR3 is CASSLAGKGNTIYF. In DNA form, the CDR3 reads TGTGCCAGCAGCCTTGCGGGAAAAGGAAACACCATATATTTT.

The gene calls are TRBV5-4 and TRBJ2-5; 7 nucleotides match TRBD2. V lost 0 bases and J lost 2; bases outside the gene matches: 7. The CDR3 length is 16 residues. Germline V gene lookup returns CDR1 SGHNT and CDR2 YYREEE (reference sequence). The CDR3 loop is CASSLVFSGPQETQYF. The CDR3, as DNA: TGTGCCAGCAGCTTGGTGTTTAGCGGGCCTCAAGAGACCCAGTACTTC.